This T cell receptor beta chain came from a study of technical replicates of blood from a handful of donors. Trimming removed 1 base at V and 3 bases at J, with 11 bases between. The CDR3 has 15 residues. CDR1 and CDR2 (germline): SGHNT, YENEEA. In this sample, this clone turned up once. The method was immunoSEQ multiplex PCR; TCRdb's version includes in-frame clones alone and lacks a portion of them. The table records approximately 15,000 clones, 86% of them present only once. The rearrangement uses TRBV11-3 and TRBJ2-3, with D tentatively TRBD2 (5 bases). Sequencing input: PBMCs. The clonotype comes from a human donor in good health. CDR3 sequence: CASSLGQLGTDTQYF. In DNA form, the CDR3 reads TGTGCCAGCAGCTTAGGACAACTAGGGACAGATACGCAGTATTTT.